Reported below is one T cell receptor (beta chain). The antigen remains unidentified. This record comes from a study of graft-versus-host responses after intestinal transplantation. Study-wide context: Each of the recipients got a multivisceral, liver-intestinal, or isolated intestinal transplant. Every recipient had anti-thymocyte globulin induction and approximately 3 years of tacrolimus plus steroids. Study conclusions and caveats: Association was observed between peak circulating GvH clone levels and early post-transplant HvG declines.

TCRdb keeps only in-frame clones here, not all; method: immunoSEQ multiplex PCR. The sample gives 35,000 to 50,000 clones, about 93% of which show up once; under 25% is in the top ten. This CDR3 is 19 amino acids long. Germline-derived CDR1 and CDR2 are SGDLS and YYNGEE. With V trimmed by 4 bases and J by 3 bases, 12 bases remained unmatched. The origin of this receptor is a human donor who was the organ donor for an intestinal transplant. Sequences were derived from unstimulated CD8+ T cells sorted from spleen or lymph node cells, sampled before transplant. The gene calls are TRBV9 and TRBJ2-2; 13 bases map to TRBD2. CDR3 coding DNA: TGTGCCAGCAGCACACGGACTAGCGGGAGTATAGGTGACACCGGGGAGCTGTTTTTT. Encoded protein: CASSTRTSGSIGDTGELFF.